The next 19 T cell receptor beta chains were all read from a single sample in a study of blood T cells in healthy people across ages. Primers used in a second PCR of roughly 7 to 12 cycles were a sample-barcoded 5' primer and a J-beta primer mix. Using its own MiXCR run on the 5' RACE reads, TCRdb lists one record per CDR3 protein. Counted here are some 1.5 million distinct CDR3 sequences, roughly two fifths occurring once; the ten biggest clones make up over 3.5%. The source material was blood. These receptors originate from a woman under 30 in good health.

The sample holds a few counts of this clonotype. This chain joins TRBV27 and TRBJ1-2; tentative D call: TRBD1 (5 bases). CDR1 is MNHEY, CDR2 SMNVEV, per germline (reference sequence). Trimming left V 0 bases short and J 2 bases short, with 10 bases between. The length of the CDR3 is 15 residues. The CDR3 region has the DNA TGTGCCAGCAGTTTATCGGGGGGATCCAACTATGGCTACACCTTC. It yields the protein CASSLSGGSNYGYTF.

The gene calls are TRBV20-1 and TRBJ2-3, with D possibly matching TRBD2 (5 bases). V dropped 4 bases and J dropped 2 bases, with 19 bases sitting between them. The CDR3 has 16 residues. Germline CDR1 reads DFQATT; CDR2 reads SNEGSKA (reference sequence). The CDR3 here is CSAKPLRRADTDTQYF. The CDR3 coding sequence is TGCAGTGCTAAGCCGCTAAGACGAGCGGACACAGATACGCAGTATTTT.

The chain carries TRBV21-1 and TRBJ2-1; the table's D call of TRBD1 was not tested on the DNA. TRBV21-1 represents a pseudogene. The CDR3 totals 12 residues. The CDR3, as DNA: TGTGCCAGCGGGGGGGCTGAGAATGAGCAGTTCTTC. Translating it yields CASGGAENEQFF.

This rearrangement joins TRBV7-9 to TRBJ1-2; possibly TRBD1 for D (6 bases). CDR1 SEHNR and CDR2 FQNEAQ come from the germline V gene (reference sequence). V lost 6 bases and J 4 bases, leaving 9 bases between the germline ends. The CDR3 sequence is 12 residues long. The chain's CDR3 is CASRGAVYGYTF. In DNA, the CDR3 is TGTGCCAGCAGGGGGGCAGTCTATGGCTACACCTTC. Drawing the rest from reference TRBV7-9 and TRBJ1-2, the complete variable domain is DTGVSQNPRHKITKRGQNVTFRCDPISEHNRLYWYRQTLGQGPEFLTYFQNEAQLEKSRLLSDRFSAERPKGSFSTLEIQRTEQGDSAMYLCASRGAVYGYTFGSGTRLTVV.

CDR3 region: CACGGVYNEQFF. The DNA of the CDR3 is TGTGCCTGCGGAGGAGTCTACAATGAGCAGTTCTTC. The gene calls are TRBV28 and TRBJ2-1; D is perhaps TRBD2 (5 bases). V was clipped by 11 bases and J by 3 bases, with 11 bases between them. This CDR3 has 12 amino acids. Germline V lookup: CDR1 MDHEN, CDR2 SYDVKM.

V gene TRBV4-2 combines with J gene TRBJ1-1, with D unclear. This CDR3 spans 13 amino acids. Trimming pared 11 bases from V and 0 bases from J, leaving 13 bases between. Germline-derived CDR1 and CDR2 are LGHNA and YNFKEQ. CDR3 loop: CAVSYGVNTEAFF. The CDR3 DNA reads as TGTGCCGTCAGCTACGGTGTGAACACTGAAGCTTTCTTT.

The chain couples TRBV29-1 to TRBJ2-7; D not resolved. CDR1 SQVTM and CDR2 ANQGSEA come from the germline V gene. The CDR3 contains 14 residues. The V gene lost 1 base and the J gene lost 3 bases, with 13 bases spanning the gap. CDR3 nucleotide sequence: TGCAGCGTTGAAGGGAAGGAGTCAGGCTACGAGCAGTACTTC. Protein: CSVEGKESGYEQYF.

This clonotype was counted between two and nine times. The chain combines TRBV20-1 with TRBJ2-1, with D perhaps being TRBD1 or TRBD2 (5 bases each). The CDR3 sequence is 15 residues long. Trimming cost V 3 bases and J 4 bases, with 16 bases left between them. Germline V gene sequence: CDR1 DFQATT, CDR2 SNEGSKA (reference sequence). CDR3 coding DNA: TGCAGTGCTAGCGGGGCGACGGGAACTTACAATGAGCAGTTCTTC. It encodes CSASGATGTYNEQFF.

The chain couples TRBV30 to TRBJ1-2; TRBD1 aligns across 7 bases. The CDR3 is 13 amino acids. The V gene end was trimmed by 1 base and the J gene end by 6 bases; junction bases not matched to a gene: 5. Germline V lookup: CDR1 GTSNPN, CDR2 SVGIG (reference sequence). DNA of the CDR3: TGTGCCTGGAGTGAAACAGGGGTGGATGGCTACACCTTC. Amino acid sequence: CAWSETGVDGYTF. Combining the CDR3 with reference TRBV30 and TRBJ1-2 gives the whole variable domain SQTIHQWPATLVQPVGSPLSLECTVEGTSNPNLYWYRQAAGRGLQLLFYSVGIGQISSEVPQNLSASRPQDRQFILSSKKLLLSDSGFYLCAWSETGVDGYTFGSGTRLTVV.

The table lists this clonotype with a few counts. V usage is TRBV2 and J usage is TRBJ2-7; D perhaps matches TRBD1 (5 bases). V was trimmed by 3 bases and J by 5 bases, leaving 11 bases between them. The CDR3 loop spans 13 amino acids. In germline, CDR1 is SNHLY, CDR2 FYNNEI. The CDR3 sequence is CASSDTLGDEQYF. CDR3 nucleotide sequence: TGTGCCAGCAGTGATACTTTAGGGGACGAGCAGTACTTC. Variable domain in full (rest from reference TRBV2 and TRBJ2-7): EPEVTQTPSHQVTQMGQEVILRCVPISNHLYFYWYRQILGQKVEFLVSFYNNEISEKSEIFDDQFSVERPDGSNFTLKIRSTKLEDSAMYFCASSDTLGDEQYFGPGTRLTVT.

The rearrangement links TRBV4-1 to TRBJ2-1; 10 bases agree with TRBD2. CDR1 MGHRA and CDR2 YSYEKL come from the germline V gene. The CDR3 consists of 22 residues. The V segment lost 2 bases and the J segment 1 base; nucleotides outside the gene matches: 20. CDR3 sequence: CASSQPVLRLGLASQSYNEQFF. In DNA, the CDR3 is TGCGCCAGCAGCCAACCCGTCTTAAGATTGGGACTAGCGTCGCAGTCCTACAATGAGCAGTTCTTC.

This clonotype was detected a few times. CDR3 in amino acids: CASRSVEGSYEQYF. DNA of the CDR3: TGTGCCAGCAGGTCCGTTGAGGGCAGCTACGAGCAGTACTTC. V gene TRBV6-1 combines with J gene TRBJ2-7; a possible D gene is TRBD2 (5 bases). Trimming took off 6 bases at V and 3 bases at J, with 15 bases between the two ends. CDR3 size: 14 residues. Germline V CDR1 and CDR2: MNHNS, SASEGT.

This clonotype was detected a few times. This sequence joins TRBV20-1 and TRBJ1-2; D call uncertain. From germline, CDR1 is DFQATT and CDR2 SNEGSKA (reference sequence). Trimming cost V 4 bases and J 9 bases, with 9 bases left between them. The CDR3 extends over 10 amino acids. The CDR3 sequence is CSAIDISYTF. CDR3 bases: TGCAGTGCTATTGATATAAGCTACACCTTC.

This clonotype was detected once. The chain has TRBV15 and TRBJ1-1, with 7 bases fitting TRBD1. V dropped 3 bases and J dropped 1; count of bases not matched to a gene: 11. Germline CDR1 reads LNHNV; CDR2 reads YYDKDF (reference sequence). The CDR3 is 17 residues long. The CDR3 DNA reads TGTGCCACCAGCAGGAAGGAGGGGGCGACTCGGAACACTGAAGCTTTCTTT. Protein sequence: CATSRKEGATRNTEAFF. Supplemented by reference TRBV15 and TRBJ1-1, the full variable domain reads DAMVIQNPRYQVTQFGKPVTLSCSQTLNHNVMYWYQQKSSQAPKLLFHYYDKDFNNEADTPDNFQSRRPNTSFCFLDIRSPGLGDTAMYLCATSRKEGATRNTEAFFGQGTRLTVV.

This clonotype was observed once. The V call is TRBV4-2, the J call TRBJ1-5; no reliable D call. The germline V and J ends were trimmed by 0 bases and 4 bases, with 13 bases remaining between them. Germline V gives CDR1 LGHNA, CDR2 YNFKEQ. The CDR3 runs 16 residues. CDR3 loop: CASSQEAAAGNQPQHF. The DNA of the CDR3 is TGTGCCAGCAGCCAAGAAGCGGCAGCTGGGAATCAGCCCCAGCATTTT.

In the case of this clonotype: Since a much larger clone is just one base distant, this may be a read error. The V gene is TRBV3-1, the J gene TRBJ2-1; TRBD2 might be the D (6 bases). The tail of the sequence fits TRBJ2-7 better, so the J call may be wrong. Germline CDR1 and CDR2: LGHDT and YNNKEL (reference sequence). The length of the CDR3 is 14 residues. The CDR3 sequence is CASRRGLIYNEQYF. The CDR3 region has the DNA TGTGCCAGCCGACGAGGACTAATTTACAATGAGCAGTACTTC.

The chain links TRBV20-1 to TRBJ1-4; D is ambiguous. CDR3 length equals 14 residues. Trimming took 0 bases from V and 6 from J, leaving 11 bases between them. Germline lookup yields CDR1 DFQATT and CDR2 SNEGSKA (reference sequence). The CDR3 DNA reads TGCAGTGCTAGAGATCATCAGTACTATGAAAAACTGTTTTTT. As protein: CSARDHQYYEKLFF.

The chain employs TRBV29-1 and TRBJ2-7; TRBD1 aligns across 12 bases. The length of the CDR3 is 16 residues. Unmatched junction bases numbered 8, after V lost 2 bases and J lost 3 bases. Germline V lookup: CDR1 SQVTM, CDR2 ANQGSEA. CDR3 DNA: TGCAGCGTTGAATTTATGGGACAGGGGGCGAACTACGAGCAGTACTTC. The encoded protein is CSVEFMGQGANYEQYF.

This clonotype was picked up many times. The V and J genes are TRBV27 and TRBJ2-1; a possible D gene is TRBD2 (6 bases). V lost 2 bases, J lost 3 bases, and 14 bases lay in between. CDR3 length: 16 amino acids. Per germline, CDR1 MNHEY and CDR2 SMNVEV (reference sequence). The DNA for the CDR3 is TGTGCCAGCAGTTTACAAGGGACCGGGGGCTACAATGAGCAGTTCTTC. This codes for CASSLQGTGGYNEQFF.